Given below is one T cell receptor (beta chain) in context. This specimen belongs to a study of T cell changes during pregnancy in multiple sclerosis. The CDR3 is 14 amino acids. CDR1 SGHTS and CDR2 YDEGEE come from the germline V gene. Deletions cut 0 bases from V and 7 bases from J, with 10 bases between. Profiled with immunoSEQ multiplex PCR; TCRdb holds only in-frame clones, not every one. The table lists 80,000 to 100,000 clones, 91% of them singletons. Sequenced material: peripheral blood, taken after pregnancy. The source of this sequence is a female donor in good health, enrolled as a control in a pregnancy study. The chain uses TRBV5-8 and TRBJ2-2; D unresolved. CDR3 loop: CASSLVVSGGELFF. CDR3 nucleotides: TGTGCCAGCAGCTTGGTGGTTTCGGGCGGGGAGCTGTTTTTT. Supplemented by reference TRBV5-8 and TRBJ2-2, the full variable domain reads EAGVTQSPTHLIKTRGQQATLRCSPISGHTSVYWYQQALGLGLQFLLWYDEGEERNRGNFPPRFSGRQFPNYSSELNVNALELEDSALYLCASSLVVSGGELFFGEGSRLTVL.